This T cell receptor (beta chain) emerged from a study of cytomegalovirus exposure and HLA in healthy donors listed by TCRdb under 2017. With regard to the full study: In an earlier analysis of 587 of the donors, 276 Gb of sequence data and approximately 100 million unique TCR beta sequences from 150 million to 200 million T cells were reported. In a later genetic analysis, genome-wide SNP genotypes for about three fifths of the 666 donors were used, and that subset was treated as a discovery cohort. Donor age, sex, ethnicity and CMV serostatus were compiled alongside the repertoire data. The study aimed to test whether cataloging public T cell receptors could reveal signatures of past pathogen exposure. The study profiled the T cell repertoires of some 610 subjects by immunosequencing and related them to cytomegalovirus serostatus. An early release that covered roughly 600 HLA-typed donors contained approximately 300 gigabases of sequencing data and tens of millions of unique TCR sequences. The study combined high-throughput TCR immunosequencing, statistical association of individual TCRs with disease status, and machine learning to predict cytomegalovirus infection status. A later analysis re-examined previously published TCR beta repertoires from 500 to 700 donors and added high-resolution HLA genotyping to investigate patterns of TCR occurrence. Rather than using new phenotypic data, the later analysis identified candidate immune exposures from TCR beta sequences and from how often those sequences occurred across donors. HLA typing included class I and class II loci at four-digit resolution. The number of typed donors differed by locus: 629-630 for A, B, C, DRB1 and DQB1; roughly 510 for DQA1; around 610 for DPA1; and approximately 450 for DPB1. Of the 350 to 400 genotyped donors, roughly 80% fell in the genetic ancestry cluster associated with self-reported Caucasian donors. Several DR-DQ haplotypes were handled as single units for association and clustering, since linkage in the cohort was strong. In an earlier analysis of 587 of the donors, high-throughput TCR beta sequencing was used to judge whether each TCR beta V gene segment behaved as functional or pseudogenic. All discovery cohort repertoires had been generated on a single sequencing platform. Among 300 to 450 genotyped donors of the cohort, an average of roughly 240,000 unique TCR beta nucleotide sequences were sequenced per donor, about a sixth of them non-productive. Along with the roughly 710-subject first cohort, a separate validation cohort of over 90 different subjects was used.

The CDR3 covers 15 residues, taking in both the cysteine and the phenylalanine. Only CDR3 DNA is held: 45 bases, read in frame from base 1. V gives up 4 bases and J gives up 0 bases, and the segment between their germline ends measures 12 bases. CDR1 and CDR2 were assigned from the germline V gene as MDHEN and SYDVKM. Libraries were constructed by the immunoSEQ multiplex PCR assay. The multiplex PCR relied on a mix of 60 forward primers for TCR Vbeta segments and 13 reverse primers for TCR Jbeta segments. A multiplex PCR assay on genomic DNA amplified the CDR3 region of rearranged TCR beta genes. The amplified TCR beta libraries were sequenced on the Illumina HiSeq System as 87-base-pair reads. For the original study's pipeline: Across the 700 or so repertoires, a later analysis counted approximately 83 million unique TCR beta chains, some 11 million of which were shared by at least two donors. Raw reads were error-corrected and collapsed into unique sequences with a nearest-neighbor algorithm that merged closely related sequences to remove PCR and sequencing errors. To assign V, D and J gene segments, CDR3 sequences were aligned to IMGT reference sequences. Each retained sequence needed at least a six-nucleotide match to both a V gene segment and a J gene segment. A rearrangement counted as productive if the CDR3 had no stop codons and remained in frame with V and J, and every other rearrangement counted as non-productive. Following IMGT convention, CDR3 was defined as the stretch from the second conserved V-encoded cysteine to the conserved J-encoded phenylalanine. In an earlier analysis of around 570 of the donors, sequences lacking an unambiguous match to a single V gene segment were excluded. In an earlier analysis of a few hundred of the donors, V segments were called functional above 56.7% productive rearrangements and were called segregating when the between-donor standard deviation exceeded 5%. To diagnose cytomegalovirus status from the catalog of TCR beta chain sequences, a statistical classification framework was built. V and J gene assignment, in a later analysis, came from comparing TCR nucleotide sequences with IMGT/GENE-DB human TR gene sequences. The TCRdist pipeline was used in a later analysis to assign CDR3 sequences and most-parsimonious VDJ recombination scenarios. In a later analysis, every TCR beta chain was defined by the combination of its CDR3 amino acid sequence and its V-gene family, and reads without a unique V-gene family were dropped. To address suspected cross-contamination and a sequencing artifact, a later analysis removed under 600 highly shared, low-generation-probability nucleotide sequences. In a later analysis, a clonal expansion index was calculated for each public chain from normalized within-repertoire ranks of inferred template counts. In a later analysis, generation probabilities were computed using a VDJ recombination model fitted to out-of-frame rearrangements, and the results were checked against IGoR. Hypergeometric tests were used in a later analysis to score TCR-TCR, TCR-HLA and TCR-CMV co-occurrence, with a repertoire-size bias correction applied to the TCR pairs. A later analysis estimated false discovery rates by permuting HLA or CMV assignments 20 times. In a later analysis, co-occurring TCRs were grouped with DBSCAN, and TCRdist sequence similarity was added when clustering was performed within HLA-allele-positive subsets. Co-occurrence clustering excluded repertoires with fewer than 30,000 or more than 120,000 public chains, plus five with anomalous nucleotide sharing. TCRdb holds this immuneACCESS table with in-frame rearrangements only. Some clones are missing; in checked studies, unresolved V genes explain under half, and the rest has no known cause. The DNA gave D and trimming, while V, J and clone size come from that table. The sample profile shows some 200,000 clones; around 83% of them were found once. Jointly, the top ten make up around 1.7% of the sample.

The cohort comprised more than 550 healthy bone marrow donors. At the time of sampling, every cohort member was nominally healthy, though immune exposures that went unrecorded were likely present. The donor was CMV seronegative and was included in the group of under 450 seronegative cohort members. Every donor gave a peripheral blood sample, and the peripheral blood mononuclear cells from that sample were used for TCR beta sequencing. Genomic DNA was extracted from the blood cell samples with the Qiagen DNeasy Blood Extraction Kit. Paper-wide results and their limitations: A later genetic analysis associated a missense DCLRE1C variant with V-gene and J-gene trimming of TCR beta chains, and an independent cohort replicated the association. A few of the identified cytomegalovirus-associated TCR beta chains were confirmed in vitro to be specific for cytomegalovirus antigens. Some IMGT-functional V segments, including TRBV6-2 and TRBV6-3, could not be distinguished by the 87-base-pair reads and were therefore excluded. Linkage disequilibrium might explain the correlated functional status among segregating V segments, but an unknown experimental factor could not be ruled out. A later analysis found that TCR association rates varied across HLA loci, with DRB1 alleles showing the most associated TCRs and HLA-C alleles the fewest. Most CMV-associated TCR beta chains appeared to be HLA-restricted in a later analysis, and the HLA associations seemed to be driven largely by CMV exposure. Specific HLA alleles were associated with 15,000 to 20,000 TCR beta sequences at a false discovery rate of 0.05 in a later analysis. A later analysis found that HLA-associated TCR beta chains were more clonally expanded and had lower generation probabilities than equally common non-associated chains. The classifier was reported to diagnose cytomegalovirus status with high specificity and sensitivity in both the original and validation cohorts. CMV serostatus was the only immune exposure information available for the cohort. A further reported finding was that TCR beta sequences accurately predicted the HLA-A and HLA-B alleles for most subjects in the first cohort. In an earlier analysis of around 500 of the donors, most TCR beta V segments appeared in productive rearrangements about 87% or about 30% of the time, broadly matching IMGT annotations. The earlier analysis of approximately 560 of the donors excluded about 16 rarely observed V segments, including chromosome 9 orphons, because counts were too low. The cohort was sequenced for TCR beta chains only, and without alpha or paired-chain data the features that could be detected were limited. A cluster of highly shared sequence variants was judged likely to be a technical artifact of the sequencing pipeline. Most TCR sequences were observed very rarely across donors, whereas some public TCRs were present in many individuals. Because HLA typing was missing for some donors at each locus, association tests included only the typed subset. Compared with the roughly 700-donor mean, donors in an Asian-associated ancestry cluster had fewer N-insertions in productive TCRs, according to a later genetic analysis. The presence/absence analyses assumed that sequencing depth was roughly uniform across donors, and that assumption may not be true. When HLA alleles, especially DR and DQ, strongly co-occurred, attributing TCR associations to individual alleles was difficult. It was suggested by the authors that the approach could potentially be generalized to other disease states and immunological phenotypes. The study gave a list of over 150 TCR beta chains associated with cytomegalovirus. In a later analysis, several top co-occurrence clusters were reported to appear linked to parvovirus B19, influenza, CMV and Epstein-Barr virus.

Comments on this clone: It has no known antigen specificity. Nothing much larger sits one base from this clone, and base qualities are not available.

Sequences were obtained from PBMCs. The receptor's source is a woman aged 18-29 years in good health and CMV-seronegative. The chain is made from TRBV28 and TRBJ1-1; there is no confident call for the D gene. The nucleotides read TGTGCCAGCAGTTCCGACTACAATTTGAACACTGAAGCTTTCTTT. This translates into CASSSDYNLNTEAFF.